This T cell receptor (beta chain) originates from a study of immune evolution from preneoplasia to lung adenocarcinoma. Study context: HLA loss of heterozygosity: about 7% AIS, 15% MIA, more than 25% ADC, none AAH. The study, taken as a whole, reports: KRAS-mutant nodules had the highest T cell clonality.

Resections took place in Japan or China from the mid-2010s to the late 2010s. Premalignant or tumor cells were enriched by macro-dissection after pathologic assessment. The CDR3 contains 13 residues. V dropped 2 bases and J dropped 12; count of bases not matched to a gene: 8. Germline V gene lookup returns CDR1 KGHSH and CDR2 LQKENI. Details on this clone: What it recognizes is unknown.

Assay used: immunoSEQ multiplex PCR; TCRdb lists only in-frame clones, some missing. The sample holds around 41,000 clones, over 75% seen once. This sequence was found in a person between 55 and 69 years old with lung adenocarcinoma. The chain uses TRBV18 and TRBJ2-3; TRBD1 matches at 7 bases. The sample comprised FFPE invasive lung adenocarcinoma tissue. CDR3 region: CASSPVRDSHQYF. As DNA, the CDR3 is TGTGCCAGCTCACCAGTCCGGGACAGTCACCAGTATTTT.